Listed here are 14 T cell receptor beta chains from one sample, sequenced in a study of preoperative IRX-2 immunotherapy in early breast cancer. Clones were sequenced by immunoSEQ multiplex PCR, and TCRdb holds only the in-frame ones, with some missing. The sample consists of 20,000 to 30,000 clones, more than 80% of them appearing once. Stated treatment: preoperative locoregional IRX-2 cytokine immunotherapy. The input for sequencing was lymph node tissue, taken after IRX-2 immunotherapy. These receptors originate from a human donor with breast cancer.

The chain has TRBV29-1 and TRBJ1-3; D is undetermined. This CDR3 comprises 13 residues. The germline V and J ends were trimmed by 4 bases and 3 bases, with 10 bases remaining between them. Germline assignment: CDR1 SQVTM and CDR2 ANQGSEA. Written as DNA, the CDR3 is TGCAGCGTTGTCGGGAGGGATGGAAACACCATATATTTT. Its protein product is CSVVGRDGNTIYF.

The chain combines TRBV30 with TRBJ1-2; tentative D call: TRBD1 (6 bases). From germline, CDR1 is GTSNPN and CDR2 SVGIG (reference sequence). The CDR3 consists of 13 residues. Trimming pared 0 bases from V and 4 bases from J, leaving 9 bases between. The CDR3, as DNA: TGTGCCTGGAGTGTAGGGGGGTCCTATGGCTACACCTTC. Protein sequence: CAWSVGGSYGYTF.

V gene TRBV11-3 combines with J gene TRBJ2-5; 8 nucleotides line up with TRBD2. V lost 4 bases to trimming and J lost 0 bases; unmatched junction nucleotides: 4. There are 15 residues in the CDR3. In germline, CDR1 is SGHNT, CDR2 YENEEA. The CDR3 protein is CASSSQRGYQETQYF. The CDR3 bases are TGTGCCAGCAGCTCGCAGCGGGGGTACCAAGAGACCCAGTACTTC.

The chain couples TRBV11-3 to TRBJ1-3; a possible D gene is TRBD1 (5 bases). The V end was cut by 5 bases, the J end by 3 bases, with 14 bases between. Germline V gives CDR1 SGHNT, CDR2 YENEEA. The CDR3 totals 15 residues. The CDR3 bases are TGTGCCAGCAGCAATCGGCAGGGTAGTGGAAACACCATATATTTT. Translated, it gives CASSNRQGSGNTIYF.

The rearrangement uses TRBV10-2 and TRBJ2-7, with 9 bases identical to TRBD1. This CDR3 has 16 residues. V shed 6 bases and J 2 bases; nucleotides not matched to a gene: 11. The germline V gene has CDR1 WSHSY and CDR2 SAAADI. CDR3 nucleotides: TGCGCCAGCAGCCCTGGGACAGGGCATCCCACCTACGAGCAGTACGTC. Its protein product is CASSPGTGHPTYEQYV.

The J gene is TRBJ2-1, the V gene TRBV12-5; no firm D call. The CDR3 runs 12 residues. Germline V gene data show CDR1 as LGHNT and CDR2 as FRNRAP. This CDR3 reads CASTPLINEQFF. The CDR3, as DNA: TGTGCCAGCACCCCCCTGATAAATGAGCAGTTCTTC.

This chain connects TRBV19 to TRBJ2-5, with 7 bases fitting TRBD2. CDR1 is LNHDA and CDR2 is SQIVND in the germline V gene (reference sequence). The CDR3 covers 18 residues. Trimming at V came to 3 bases and at J to 5 bases, leaving 18 bases not matched to a gene. The DNA of the CDR3 is TGTGCCAGTAGTATCTTTCCCGGCCGAGCGGGGTCGGGGGAGACCCAGTACTTC. Protein product: CASSIFPGRAGSGETQYF.

The rearrangement uses TRBV19 and TRBJ1-6; the D gene is possibly TRBD1 (5 bases). Germline CDR1 LNHDA, CDR2 SQIVND (reference sequence). This CDR3 is 16 amino acids long. V was clipped by 6 bases and J by 8 bases, with 20 bases between them. The CDR3 nucleotides read TGTGCCAGTAGGCCTATCGGGACGGTAGTTGATTCACCCCTCCACTTT. Amino acid sequence: CASRPIGTVVDSPLHF.

The chain carries TRBV7-6 and TRBJ2-1; D unclear. The CDR3 is 14 residues long. The germline V gene encodes CDR1 SGHVS and CDR2 FNYEAQ. Trimming removed 2 bases at V and 5 bases at J, with 10 bases between. The CDR3 loop reads CASSLRVANNEQFF. The CDR3 coding sequence is TGTGCCAGCAGCTTACGAGTCGCCAACAATGAGCAGTTCTTC.

This clone showed up just once. The J gene is TRBJ1-6, the V gene TRBV6-8; 7 nucleotides match TRBD1. After removal of 4 bases from V and 8 bases from J, the junction contained 8 bases not matched to a gene. Germline V gene sequence: CDR1 MNHGY, CDR2 SAAAGT. This CDR3 comprises 15 residues. CDR3 DNA sequence: TGTGCCAGCAGTTCAGGGGGAGCGGGGGATTCACCCCTCCACTTT. As protein: CASSSGGAGDSPLHF.

The rearrangement links TRBV10-2 to TRBJ1-6; TRBD1 matches at 9 bases. The germline CDR1 and CDR2 sequences are WSHSY and SAAADI. The CDR3 spans 14 residues. After removal of 3 bases from V and 9 bases from J, the junction contained 3 bases not matched to a gene. The CDR3 protein is CASSDGTGSSPLHF. The CDR3, as DNA: TGCGCCAGCAGTGACGGGACAGGGAGTTCACCCCTCCACTTT.

There are a few counts of this clone. The V call is TRBV11-3, the J call TRBJ1-2; 7 nucleotides match TRBD1. The CDR3 runs 16 residues. V gave up 4 bases and J gave up 0 bases; unmatched junction bases: 8. CDR1 is SGHNT and CDR2 is YENEEA in the germline V gene. The DNA of the CDR3 is TGTGCCAGCAGCTCTCCAGGGGGGGCGGCTAACTATGGCTACACCTTC. This sequence encodes CASSSPGGAANYGYTF.

The rearrangement joins TRBV19 to TRBJ1-6; a possible D gene is TRBD1 (5 bases). V lost 3 bases to trimming and J lost 9 bases, with 12 bases between them. This CDR3 has 14 residues. Per the germline V gene, CDR1 is LNHDA and CDR2 is SQIVND (reference sequence). CDR3 sequence (DNA): TGTGCCAGTAGTATCCCAGGGACGGGTTCACCCCTCCACTTT. As protein: CASSIPGTGSPLHF.

V is TRBV28 and J is TRBJ1-1; no definite D call. CDR3 size: 13 residues. Trimming stripped 6 bases from V and 5 bases from J, with 13 bases between. In germline, CDR1 is MDHEN, CDR2 SYDVKM. Here the CDR3 reads CASSTPPWTEAFF. DNA of the CDR3: TGTGCCAGCAGCACGCCACCCTGGACTGAAGCTTTCTTT.